This T cell receptor (beta chain) emerged from a study of T cells in Graves' hyperthyroidism and ophthalmopathy. Study-level information: Peripheral blood sampling occurred at initial diagnosis, before any treatment. General study points: Blood also contained most expanded thyroid clonotypes above 0.001.

CDR3 length: 13 amino acids. CDR1 and CDR2 from the germline V gene are SQVTM and ANQGSEA. V lost 1 base and J lost 2, with 8 bases in between. There are many counts of this clonotype. The antigen is undetermined. Using 10 ml of fresh peripheral blood, PBMCs were prepared. Amplified TCR beta CDR3 regions derived from RNA transcripts. TCR CDR3 regions were first amplified by RT-PCR with HTBI primers. TCRdb redid the calling of the multiplex PCR reads with MiXCR, one entry per CDR3 protein. The sample yields fewer than 650,000 distinct CDR3 sequences, approximately 15% seen once. The receptor's source is a woman under 30 with Graves' ophthalmopathy. Sequencing was done on a sample of blood. The chain links TRBV29-1 to TRBJ1-1; D remains ambiguous. CDR3 protein: CSVEARRNTEAFF. The CDR3 DNA is TGCAGCGTTGAAGCTAGACGAAACACTGAAGCTTTCTTT.